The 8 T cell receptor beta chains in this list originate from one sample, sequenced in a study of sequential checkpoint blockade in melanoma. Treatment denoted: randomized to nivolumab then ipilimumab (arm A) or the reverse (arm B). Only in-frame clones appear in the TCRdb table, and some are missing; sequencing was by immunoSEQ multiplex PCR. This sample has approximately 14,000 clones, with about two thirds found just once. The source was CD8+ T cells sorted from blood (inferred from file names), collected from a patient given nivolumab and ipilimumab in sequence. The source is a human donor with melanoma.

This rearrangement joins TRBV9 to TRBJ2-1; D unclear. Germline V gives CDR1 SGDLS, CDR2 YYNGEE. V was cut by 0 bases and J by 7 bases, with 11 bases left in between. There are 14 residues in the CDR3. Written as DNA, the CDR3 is TGTGCCAGCAGCGTAGGCAACGATCGGAATGAGCAGTTCTTC. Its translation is CASSVGNDRNEQFF.

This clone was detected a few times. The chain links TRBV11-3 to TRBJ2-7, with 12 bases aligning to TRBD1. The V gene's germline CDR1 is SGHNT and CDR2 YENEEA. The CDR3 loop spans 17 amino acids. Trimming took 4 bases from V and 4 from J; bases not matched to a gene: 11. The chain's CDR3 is CASSSTRGTGGIYEQYF. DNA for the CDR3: TGTGCCAGCAGCTCGACCCGAGGGACAGGGGGCATTTACGAGCAGTACTTC.

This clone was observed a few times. The CDR3 reads CASSSSPPSERNGYTF. In DNA form, the CDR3 reads TGTGCCAGCAGCTCATCCCCCCCTTCGGAGAGGAATGGCTACACCTTC. The chain joins TRBV7-9 to TRBJ1-2; D gene uncertain. This CDR3 comprises 16 residues. The germline V gene has CDR1 SEHNR and CDR2 FQNEAQ (reference sequence). Trimming removed 4 bases at V and 6 bases at J, with 21 bases between.

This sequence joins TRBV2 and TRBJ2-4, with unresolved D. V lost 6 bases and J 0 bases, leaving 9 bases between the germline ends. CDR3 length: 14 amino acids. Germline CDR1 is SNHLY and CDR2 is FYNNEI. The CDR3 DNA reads TGTGCCAGCAGCCCTGTTCTAGCCAAAAACATTCAGTACTTC. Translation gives CASSPVLAKNIQYF. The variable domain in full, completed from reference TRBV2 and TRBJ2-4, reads EPEVTQTPSHQVTQMGQEVILRCVPISNHLYFYWYRQILGQKVEFLVSFYNNEISEKSEIFDDQFSVERPDGSNFTLKIRSTKLEDSAMYFCASSPVLAKNIQYFGAGTRLSVL.

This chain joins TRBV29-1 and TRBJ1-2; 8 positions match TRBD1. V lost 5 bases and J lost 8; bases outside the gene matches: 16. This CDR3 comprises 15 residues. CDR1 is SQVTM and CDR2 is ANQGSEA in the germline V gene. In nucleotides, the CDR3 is TGCAGCGTTCCCCTTACCGGGACAGGTTTACGAGGCTACACCTTC. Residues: CSVPLTGTGLRGYTF. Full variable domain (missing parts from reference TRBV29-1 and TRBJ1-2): SAVISQKPSRDICQRGTSLTIQCQVDSQVTMMFWYRQQPGQSLTLIATANQGSEATYESGFVIDKFPISRPNLTFSTLTVSNMSPEDSSIYLCSVPLTGTGLRGYTFGSGTRLTVV.

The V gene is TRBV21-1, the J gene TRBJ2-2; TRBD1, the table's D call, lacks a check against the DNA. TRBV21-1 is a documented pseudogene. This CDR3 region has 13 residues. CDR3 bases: TGTGCCAGCCCCGACAGGAACACCGGGGAGCTGTTTTTT. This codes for CASPDRNTGELFF.

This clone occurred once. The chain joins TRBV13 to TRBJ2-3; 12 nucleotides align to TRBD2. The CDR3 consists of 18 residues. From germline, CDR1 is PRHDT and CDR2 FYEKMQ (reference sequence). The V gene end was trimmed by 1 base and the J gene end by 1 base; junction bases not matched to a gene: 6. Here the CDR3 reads CASSLASSGGGGTDTQYF. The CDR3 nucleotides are TGTGCCAGCAGCTTAGCTTCTAGCGGGGGGGGCGGCACAGATACGCAGTATTTT.

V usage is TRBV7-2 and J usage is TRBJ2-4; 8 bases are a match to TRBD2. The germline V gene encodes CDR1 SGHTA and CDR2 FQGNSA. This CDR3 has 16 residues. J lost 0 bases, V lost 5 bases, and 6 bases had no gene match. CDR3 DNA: TGTGCCAGCAGCCCAACTAGCGGCCTAGCCAAAAACATTCAGTACTTC. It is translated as CASSPTSGLAKNIQYF.